This T cell receptor (beta chain) was sequenced in a study of long-term antiretroviral therapy in people with HIV. Study results and limitations: Clones that had undergone expansion before ART prevailed in the repertoire throughout all time points.

About this clone: Its matching antigen is unknown.

The CDR3 loop spans 16 amino acids. An immunoSEQ assay, version v3.0, was performed at survey level. Per sample, sequencing targeted roughly 35,000-50,000 T-cell genomes. Clones were read by immunoSEQ multiplex PCR, and TCRdb kept only the in-frame ones, dropping some. Altogether some 28,000 clones are present, 80% being singletons, with the ten largest covering roughly 7%. This receptor was obtained from a man aged 35 to 55 with HIV. The chain recombines TRBV21-1 with TRBJ1-5; TRBD1 is the table's D call, not checked against the DNA. TRBV21-1 constitutes a pseudogene. The input for sequencing was unsorted PBMCs, taken 0.3 years after starting antiretroviral therapy. Written as DNA, the CDR3 is TGTGCCAGCACCTTATCTACAGGGGCCTACAATCAGCCCCAGCATTTT. It is translated as CASTLSTGAYNQPQHF.